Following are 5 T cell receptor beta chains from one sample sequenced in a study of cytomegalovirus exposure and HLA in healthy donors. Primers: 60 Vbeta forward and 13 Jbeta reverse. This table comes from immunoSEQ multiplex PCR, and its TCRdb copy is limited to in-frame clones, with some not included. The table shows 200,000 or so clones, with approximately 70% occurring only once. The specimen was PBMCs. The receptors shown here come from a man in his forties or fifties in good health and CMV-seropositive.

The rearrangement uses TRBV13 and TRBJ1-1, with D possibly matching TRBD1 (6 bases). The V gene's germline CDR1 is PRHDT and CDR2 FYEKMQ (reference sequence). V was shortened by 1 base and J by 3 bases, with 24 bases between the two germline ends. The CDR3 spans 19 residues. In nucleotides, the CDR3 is TGTGCCAGCAGCTTAGCGGTAAGGGCAGGGGTAATTCGGGACACTGAAGCTTTCTTT. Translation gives CASSLAVRAGVIRDTEAFF.

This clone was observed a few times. The CDR3 protein is CASSQDSPPTAGYF. The CDR3 DNA reads TGTGCCAGCAGCCAAGATAGCCCCCCCACGGCCGGGTATTTT. The chain is built from TRBV14 and TRBJ2-3; D unclear. The CDR3 spans 14 residues. V lost 0 bases, J lost 14 bases, and 18 bases lay in between. From germline, CDR1 is SGHDN and CDR2 FVKESK.

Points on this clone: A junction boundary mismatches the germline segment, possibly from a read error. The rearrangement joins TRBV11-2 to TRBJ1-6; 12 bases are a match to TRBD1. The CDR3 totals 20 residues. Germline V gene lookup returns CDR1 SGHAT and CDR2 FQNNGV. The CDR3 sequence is CASSLDRDRGLGPYNSPLHF. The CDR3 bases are TGTGCCAGCAGCCTAGATCGGGACAGGGGGCTAGGGCCCTATAATTCACCCCTCCACTTT.

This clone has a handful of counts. CDR3 in amino acids: CASSWTGAYGYTF. In nucleotides, the CDR3 is TGTGCCAGCAGTTGGACAGGGGCCTATGGCTACACCTTC. The V and J genes are TRBV28 and TRBJ1-2; 9 nucleotides line up with TRBD1. Unmatched junction bases numbered 1, after V lost 4 bases and J lost 4 bases. Germline assignment: CDR1 MDHEN and CDR2 SYDVKM. There are 13 residues in the CDR3.

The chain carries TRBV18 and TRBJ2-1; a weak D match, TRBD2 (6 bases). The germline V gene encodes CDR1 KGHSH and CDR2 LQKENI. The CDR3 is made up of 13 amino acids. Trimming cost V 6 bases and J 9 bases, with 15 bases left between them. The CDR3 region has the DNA TGTGCCAGCTCCGGGACTGAGGACGGTGAGCAGTTCTTC. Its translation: CASSGTEDGEQFF.